Detailed here is one TCR beta chain. Its antigen is currently not known. No quality values exist for individual bases; no much larger clone is one base distant. These data originate in a study of CD8 T cells in Susac syndrome (dated by TCRdb to 2018 to 2020). Broadly, across the study: Repertoire sequencing was used to test whether CD8+ T cell activation and differentiation in Susac syndrome was antigen driven. The clonality of the CD8+ T cell repertoire was compared across 12 healthy donors, some 14 Susac syndrome patients and 15 multiple sclerosis patients.

RNA was extracted using the RNeasy kit, and about 0.45 to 1 microgram was reverse transcribed with random hexamers. TCR beta CDR3 regions were amplified with the immunoSEQ multiplex PCR assay covering 54 Vbeta and 13 Jbeta segments. Bias from PCR amplification was corrected by using a synthetic template baseline for primer optimization and for computational correction. For the original study's pipeline: Reads were annotated to V, D and J genes per IMGT and analyzed with immunoSEQ Analyzer, keeping only productive sequences. To calculate clonality, Shannon entropy was normalized by log2 of the number of productive unique sequences and then subtracted from one. For each patient and control, public and private clones were evaluated within the 100 most prevalent clones. Susac-specific clones were defined as absent from healthy and MS cohorts, 850 to 1,300 published viral clones and other ImmuneACCESS disease sequences. TCRdb applied fastp at Q25 and MiXCR to the public reads, then kept only in-frame beta chains. Identical CDR3 protein sequences are pooled into one entry, listed with their most common genes and DNA. None of the V and J calls come from the authors' own analysis; TCRdb made them. The sample contains 69,000 or so distinct CDR3 sequences, 85% to 95% of them found a single time. Of the sample, around 0.61% is held by the ten largest clones.

Peripheral blood CD8+ and CD4+ T cells from healthy donors, Susac syndrome patients and multiple sclerosis patients were profiled using high-throughput TCR beta sequencing. The multiple sclerosis controls were treatment-naive patients who had stable or active relapsing-remitting disease and met the revised McDonald criteria. Bulk CD8+ and CD4+ T cells were purified magnetically by negative isolation, whereas CD8+ TEMRA cells were enriched by FACS. Blood was collected in EDTA tubes and processed within 24 hours, with PBMCs isolated through density gradient centrifugation. PBMCs destined for TCR sequencing were cryopreserved in liquid nitrogen and later thawed in a 37 °C water bath. Purity of sorted or isolated CD4+, CD8+ and CD8+ TEMRA cells was at least 90%. General study outcomes and caveats: The number of individuals in the TCR sequencing and HLA analysis was acknowledged as relatively small.

Its CDR3 holds 13 amino acids, cysteine through phenylalanine. Only the CDR3 region is kept as DNA, spanning 39 bases read in frame from base 1. CDR1 and CDR2 were assigned from the germline V gene (reference sequence) as GTSNPN and SVGIG. Trimming accounts for 2 bases at V and 2 bases at J, while the number of junction bases matched to no gene is 2. Specimen: CD8+ T cells from PBMCs. The receptor was isolated from a human donor with multiple sclerosis. The chain couples TRBV30 to TRBJ1-1; TRBD1 matches 7 bases in the middle. The encoded CDR3 is CAWSTGVNTEAFF. The bases read TGTGCCTGGAGTACAGGGGTCAACACTGAAGCTTTCTTT.